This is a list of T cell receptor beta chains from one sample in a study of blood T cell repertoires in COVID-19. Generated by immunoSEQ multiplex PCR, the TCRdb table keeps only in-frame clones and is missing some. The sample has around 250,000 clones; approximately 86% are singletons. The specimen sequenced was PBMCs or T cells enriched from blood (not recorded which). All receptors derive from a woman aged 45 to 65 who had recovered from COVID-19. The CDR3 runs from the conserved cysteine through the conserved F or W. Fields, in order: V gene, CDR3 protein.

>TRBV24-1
CATGIASGSSLYVYNEQFF
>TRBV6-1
CASSEARRTSYGYTF
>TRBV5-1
CASSLDKGGTDTQYF
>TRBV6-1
CASSDGDSYEQYF
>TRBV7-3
CASSRPGLADNEQFF
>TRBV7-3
CASSPSRLNANTGELFF
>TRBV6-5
CASTYTTGQPYGYTF
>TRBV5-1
CASSYGQGNGYTF
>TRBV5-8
CASSLMLAGNEQFF
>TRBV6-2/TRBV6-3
CASSLRGMVNNEQFF
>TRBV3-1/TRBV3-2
CASSRAGGNEQFF
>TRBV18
CASSPPGLAGRGETQYF
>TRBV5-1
CASSLGAGKYNEQFF
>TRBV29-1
CSVVRTGYDYGYTF
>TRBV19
CASSQESRRETQYF
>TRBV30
CAWSAGTSNEQFF
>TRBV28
CASSSLKRAGANVLTF
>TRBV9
CASSGGVNTQYF
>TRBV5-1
CASSPIGGLNEKLFF
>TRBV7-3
CASSPRGDPHSGYTF
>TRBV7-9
CASSFREVETQYF
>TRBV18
CASSLTGVYNSPLHF
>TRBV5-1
CASSLNRPTGTEQYF
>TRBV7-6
CASSGSGGQETQYF
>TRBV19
CASSARLGLYEQFF
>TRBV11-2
CASSFVGSGSPLHF
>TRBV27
CASSRDRTGELFF
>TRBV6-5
CATARPSYEQYF
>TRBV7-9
CASSSLRGRPYEQYF
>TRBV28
CASGPLQGALRYGYTF
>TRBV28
CASSPGQGAIVVAMGVGGNTEAFF
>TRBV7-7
CASSLDIGGEQYF
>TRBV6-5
CASSLAGATGELFF
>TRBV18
CASSPKDRNEQYF
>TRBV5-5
CASSWAPGNNYGYTF
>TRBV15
CATSRESRGFGGYTF
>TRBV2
CASRPTGSVYEQYF
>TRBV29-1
CSVVQASTDTQYF
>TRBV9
CASSVGPPGNEQFF
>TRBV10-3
CAISESVQGAVGTEAFF
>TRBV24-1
CATSDRETYNEQFF
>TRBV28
CASSPLGGQFSTGELFF
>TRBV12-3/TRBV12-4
CASSLSLNTEAFF